These 16 T cell receptor beta chains came from one sample sequenced in a study of regulatory T cells in long-lasting Graves disease (dated by TCRdb to about 2021). The time point label, as the study defines it: persistent/refractory GD, antithyroid drugs over 5 years with positive TRAb. For both TCR sequencing and RNA sequencing, RNA was extracted from PBMCs in TRIzol. Libraries were prepared through multiplex PCR. The instrument given in TCRdb is Illumina HiSeq 4000. CDR3 regions were amplified by Arm-PCR with iRepertoire HTBI primers to construct TCR beta libraries. Using fastp trimming at Q25 and MiXCR clonotype assembly, TCRdb reanalyzed the public sequencing data and kept in-frame beta chains. CDR3 protein duplicates are merged, each entry listing the most common genes and DNA. The sample includes 350,000 to 500,000 distinct CDR3 sequences, with under 25% observed a single time. The top ten hold approximately 14% of the sample.

The sequencing used peripheral blood mononuclear cells (PBMCs), collected when the disease was refractory, from a patient treated with antithyroid drugs. These receptors were obtained from a female donor with Graves disease.

This clonotype was recorded at least ten times. CDR3 nucleotide sequence: TGTGCCAGCAGCAGTGACAGGGTCACCGGGGAGCTGTTTTTT. Translation gives CASSSDRVTGELFF. The V gene is TRBV7-9, the J gene TRBJ2-2; 7 positions agree with TRBD1. Germline-derived CDR1 and CDR2 are SEHNR and FQNEAQ (reference sequence). The CDR3 contains 14 residues. With V trimmed by 5 bases and J by 4 bases, 4 bases remained unmatched.

The chain links TRBV6-1 to TRBJ2-7; D might be TRBD1 (5 bases). The CDR3 is 13 residues long. The germline V gene encodes CDR1 MNHNS and CDR2 SASEGT. V lost 6 bases to trimming and J lost 3 bases, with 12 bases between them. The CDR3 spells CASSGVGLYEQYF. CDR3 bases: TGTGCCAGCAGCGGCGTGGGGCTCTACGAGCAGTACTTC.

This clonotype was seen ten or more times. V gene TRBV2 combines with J gene TRBJ2-7; 7 nucleotides line up with TRBD2. Per the germline V gene, CDR1 is SNHLY and CDR2 is FYNNEI. This CDR3 has 18 amino acids. V dropped 4 bases and J dropped 3; count of bases not matched to a gene: 18. DNA of the CDR3: TGTGCCAGCAGTGCCTTCGATCTAGCGGAACAAAGACACTACGAGCAGTACTTC. Translated: CASSAFDLAEQRHYEQYF.

This chain connects TRBV28 to TRBJ1-2; 7 nucleotides align to TRBD1. The CDR3 runs to 17 residues. Germline CDR1 MDHEN, CDR2 SYDVKM. V shed 2 bases, J shed 5 bases, and the junction held 14 bases outside the gene matches. Here the CDR3 reads CASSLRGRGGGGYGYTF. CDR3 DNA sequence: TGTGCCAGCAGTTTAAGGGGCCGGGGAGGGGGCGGATATGGCTACACCTTC.

This clonotype was counted ten times or more. The gene calls are TRBV20-1 and TRBJ2-5; no clear D gene. V was clipped by 6 bases and J by 2 bases, with 4 bases between them. The germline V gene encodes CDR1 DFQATT and CDR2 SNEGSKA (reference sequence). This CDR3 has 10 residues. CDR3 sequence reads: CSAKQETQYF. CDR3 nucleotide sequence: TGCAGTGCGAAACAAGAGACCCAGTACTTC.

This clonotype was picked up many times. The chain recombines TRBV6-1 with TRBJ2-7; 12 nucleotides match TRBD2. Germline CDR1 is MNHNS and CDR2 is SASEGT. This CDR3 is built from 14 residues. J lost 3 bases, V lost 6 bases, and 3 bases had no gene match. The CDR3 loop is CASRMTSGSYEQYF. CDR3 coding DNA: TGTGCCAGCAGAATGACTAGCGGGAGCTACGAGCAGTACTTC.

On this clonotype itself: This clone may be a read error of a much larger clone one base away. This chain uses TRBV6-4 with TRBJ2-2, with TRBD2 matching over 12 bases. After removal of 2 bases from V and 3 bases from J, the junction contained 10 bases not matched to a gene. Germline CDR1 reads MRHNA; CDR2 reads SNTAGT. This CDR3 has 19 amino acids. CDR3 loop: CASSDPLSSGRADTGELFF. In DNA, the CDR3 is TGTGCCAGCAGTGACCCCCTATCTAGCGGGAGGGCCGACACCGGGGAGCTGTTTTTT.

The chain combines TRBV30 with TRBJ1-1; 10 bases align to TRBD1. Germline assignment: CDR1 GTSNPN and CDR2 SVGIG (reference sequence). Losses at the gene ends were 1 base for V and 0 bases for J; bases not matched to a gene: 11. CDR3 size: 18 residues. As DNA, the CDR3 is TGTGCCTGGAGTGAACCTACGACAGGGGGCCCCATGAACACTGAAGCTTTCTTT. Protein product: CAWSEPTTGGPMNTEAFF.

This clonotype was detected only a few times. This chain joins TRBV6-1 and TRBJ1-6; D remains unclear. CDR1 is MNHNS, CDR2 SASEGT, per germline. This CDR3 is 16 amino acids long. Between the trimmed V and J ends, which lost 6 bases and 0 bases, there was a span of 12 bases. The CDR3 protein is CASSTEQSSYNSPLHF. CDR3 coding DNA: TGTGCCAGCAGCACCGAACAGAGCTCCTATAATTCACCCCTCCACTTT.

The rearrangement links TRBV7-3 to TRBJ2-3; the match to TRBD2 covers 11 bases. Trimming took 5 bases from V and 4 from J; bases not matched to a gene: 8. Germline CDR1 and CDR2: SGHTA and FQGTGA. This CDR3 is 16 amino acids long. This chain's CDR3 is CASSPRTSGLADTQYF. For the CDR3, the DNA is TGTGCCAGCAGCCCGCGGACTAGCGGGTTGGCAGATACGCAGTATTTT.

There are many counts of this clonotype. As DNA, the CDR3 is TGTGCCAGCAGCCCGGCCTCGGGCAGGGCTTCCACCGGGGAGCTGTTTTTT. It yields the protein CASSPASGRASTGELFF. The chain joins TRBV13 to TRBJ2-2, with a possible D match to TRBD1 (5 bases). In germline, CDR1 is PRHDT, CDR2 FYEKMQ (reference sequence). There are 17 residues in the CDR3. V was trimmed by 5 bases and J by 4 bases, leaving 20 bases between them.

Concerning this clonotype: This may arise from a read error, as a much more abundant clone is one base away. The chain is built from TRBV27 and TRBJ2-1; D not certain. V was cut by 6 bases and J by 4 bases, with 16 bases left in between. Per the germline V gene, CDR1 is MNHEY and CDR2 is SMNVEV (reference sequence). The length of the CDR3 is 15 residues. The chain's CDR3 is CASSLETSAYNEQFF. CDR3 nucleotide sequence: TGTGCCAGCAGCTTAGAGACGTCTGCGTACAATGAGCAGTTCTTC.

This clonotype occurred a few times. The chain is built from TRBV5-1 and TRBJ2-7; weak D call: TRBD1 (6 bases). Germline V CDR1 and CDR2: SGHRS, YFSETQ. With 3 bases removed from V and 3 bases from J, the gap between germline ends came to 13 bases. CDR3 length: 14 residues. The DNA for the CDR3 is TGCGCCAGCAGCTCCCAGGCGGACAGCTACGAGCAGTACTTC. Translated, it gives CASSSQADSYEQYF.

This clonotype was recorded many times. V and J are TRBV2 and TRBJ2-6, with 8 nucleotides matching TRBD1. The CDR3 spans 14 residues. The trim removed 6 bases at V and 12 bases at J, leaving 10 bases unmatched. Per germline, CDR1 SNHLY and CDR2 FYNNEI. This CDR3 is CASRPGGPSSVLTF. The CDR3, as DNA: TGTGCCAGCAGACCAGGGGGCCCTTCCTCCGTCCTGACTTTC.

This clonotype came up many times. This chain uses TRBV20-1 with TRBJ2-7; possible D gene TRBD1, 6 bases. The V gene's germline CDR1 is DFQATT and CDR2 SNEGSKA (reference sequence). The CDR3 spans 14 residues. The germline V and J ends were trimmed by 3 bases and 2 bases, with 14 bases remaining between them. The CDR3 coding sequence is TGCAGTGCTAGCTATAGGGACAAGACCTACGAGCAGTACTTC. Translated: CSASYRDKTYEQYF.

This clonotype was seen many times. The chain couples TRBV28 to TRBJ1-1; D gene unclear. The CDR3 extends over 15 amino acids. The germline V gene encodes CDR1 MDHEN and CDR2 SYDVKM. V was clipped by 5 bases and J by 0 bases, with 13 bases between them. The CDR3 protein is CASSLYRSLNTEAFF. In DNA form, the CDR3 reads TGTGCCAGCAGTCTATACCGATCCTTGAACACTGAAGCTTTCTTT.